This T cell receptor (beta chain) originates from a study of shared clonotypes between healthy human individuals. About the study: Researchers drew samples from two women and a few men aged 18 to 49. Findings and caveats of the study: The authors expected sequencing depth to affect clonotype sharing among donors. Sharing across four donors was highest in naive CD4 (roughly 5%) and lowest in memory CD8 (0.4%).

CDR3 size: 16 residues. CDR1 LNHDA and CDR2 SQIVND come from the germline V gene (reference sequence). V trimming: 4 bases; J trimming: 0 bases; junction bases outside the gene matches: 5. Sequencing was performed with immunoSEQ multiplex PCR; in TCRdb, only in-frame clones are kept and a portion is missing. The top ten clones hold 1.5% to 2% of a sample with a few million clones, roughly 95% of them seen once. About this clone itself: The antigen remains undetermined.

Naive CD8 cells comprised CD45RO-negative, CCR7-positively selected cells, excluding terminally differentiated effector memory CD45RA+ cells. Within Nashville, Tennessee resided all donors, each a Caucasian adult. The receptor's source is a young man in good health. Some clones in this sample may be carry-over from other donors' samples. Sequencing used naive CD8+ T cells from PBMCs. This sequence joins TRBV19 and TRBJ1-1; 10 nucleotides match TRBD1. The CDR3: CASSSQTGGLNTEAFF. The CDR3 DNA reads TGTGCCAGTAGTAGCCAGACAGGGGGCCTGAACACTGAAGCTTTCTTT.